This record concerns one T cell receptor beta chain sequence. This CDR3 has 14 amino acids. These data come from a study of T cells expressing NK-cell markers. On the study more broadly: Repertoire data for TCR beta were derived from sorted T cells (CD3+CD56+NKG2C+, CD3+CD56+NKG2C- and CD3+CD56-NKG2C+). Among the eight sequenced donors, seven tested HCMV-seropositive and one tested seronegative.

The TCR beta cDNA came from 5'RACE template switching with UMIs. One entry per CDR3 protein, without DNA, is what TCRdb gives after re-calling the 5' RACE reads. This sample's table reports about 170,000 distinct CDR3 sequences. The sequenced sample consisted of blood T cells: a sorted CD56 or NKG2C T cell subset, CD4+ or CD8+ T cells, or bulk PBMC T cells (not recorded which). The J gene is TRBJ1-3, the V gene TRBV12-3 or TRBV12-4; absent DNA, TCRdb's TRBD1 call cannot be checked. This TCR was recovered from a man aged 18-70 years in good health. The CDR3 region is CASSFTRSGNTIYF.